This TCR beta chain was identified during a study of radiation and T cells in renal cell carcinoma. General study results and limits: Top tumor clonotypes rose in blood 2 weeks post-radiation, then contracted.

This clone appeared once. No antigen is known for it. The repertoire was sequenced with immunoSEQ multiplex PCR; TCRdb's copy has only in-frame clones and lacks some. The table records some 120,000 clones, more than 75% of them present only once. Stated time point: blood 2 weeks post-SBRT. Described treatment: 15 Gy SBRT to primary tumor, nephrectomy 4 weeks later. CDR3 length: 15 amino acids. Between the trimmed V and J ends, which lost 2 bases and 10 bases, there was a span of 15 bases. From germline, CDR1 is WSHSY and CDR2 SAAADI. The sample in question was blood, obtained from a patient whose treatment included radiotherapy and nephrectomy. The TCR sequence derives from a woman between 65 and 79 years old with renal cell carcinoma. The gene calls are TRBV10-2 and TRBJ1-6, with D possibly matching TRBD1 (5 bases). CDR3 region: CASSEGARLASPLHF. CDR3 in DNA: TGCGCCAGCAGTGAGGGGGCCCGACTAGCGTCACCCCTCCACTTT.